What follows describes a single T cell receptor beta chain. Its target antigen remains unknown. No quality values exist for individual bases; no much larger clone is one base distant. This entry is derived from a study of T-cell memory formation after mild COVID-19 (dated by TCRdb to the early 2020s). About the full investigation: TCR sequence clusters from the two donors were largely donor specific. In two donors, T-cell clones that expanded and contracted after mild COVID-19 were followed by sequencing TCRalpha and TCRbeta repertoires longitudinally. The cohort was made up of two young adult volunteers, one female and one male, who were previously healthy. Paper-wide results and their limitations: The study covered only two mild cases, and larger cohorts including severe cases with pre-infection samples were considered necessary. Some responding clones were detected in pre-infection memory, which suggested that pre-existing cross-reactive memory T cells had joined the SARS-CoV-2 response. SARS-CoV-2 specificity was not confirmed for the second-wave clones peaking on day 37. From day 15 to 85, contracting clones showed balanced CD4/CD8 phenotypes, whereas a second wave of clones that expanded from day 15 to 37 leaned towards CD4+. Contracting CD4+ clones were located mainly in the CM and EM memory subsets, whereas CD8+ clones were found to be enriched in EMRA.

Ficoll-Paque density gradient centrifugation was used to isolate PBMCs. The germline V gene supplies CDR1 ENHRY and CDR2 SYGVKD. The V end loses 10 bases and the J end loses 0 bases, and a stretch of 10 bases separates them. Its CDR3 holds 12 amino acids, cysteine through phenylalanine. Of all the DNA, just the CDR3 is kept, 36 bases in frame from base 1. This sample was sequenced with an Illumina NovaSeq 6000. TCRalpha and TCRbeta cDNA libraries were built by 5'RACE with constant-segment primers, adding sample barcodes and unique molecular identifiers. RNA was extracted from every sample with Trizol reagent. Libraries were amplified in two PCR steps, with a second sample barcode and Illumina TruSeq adapters added in the second step. The libraries were sequenced on an Illumina NovaSeq using 2 x 150 bp paired-end reads. Per the authors' processing: Demultiplexing of reads and collapsing into UMI-guided consensus sequences were performed with migec v1.2.7. Using mixcr v2.1.11, UMI consensuses were aligned to TRA and TRB V and J templates and then assembled into clonotypes. Clonotypes were classified as expanded or contracted when called significant by both edgeR and NoisET, with noise models trained on biological replicates. For edgeR calls, the thresholds were a false discovery rate-adjusted p below 0.01 and a log2 fold-change of 1. PCA with hierarchical clustering of max-normalized trajectories of the 1000 most abundant clonotypes was used as exploratory dynamics analysis. Each responding clone was given a CD4 or CD8 phenotype based on the CD4+ and CD8+ repertoires, which had been sequenced separately. Using fastp at Q25 and MiXCR, TCRdb reprocessed the public reads and kept productive beta chains. Each entry is one CDR3 protein sequence, shown with its most common DNA and genes. TCRdb's processing, not the authors', yielded these V and J calls. The sample table records some 330,000 distinct CDR3 sequences; roughly 20% of these occur just once. The ten most abundant clones make up roughly an eighth of the sample.

The material sequenced was PBMCs or a T cell subset sorted from them (not recorded which). This sequence was found in an adult woman who had mild COVID-19 (a few samples of this study predate the infection). The sample titles of this study are shuffled in the database, so cell type and time point are left out; the donor was told from shared clones. This sequence uses TRBV10-3 and TRBJ2-7; the D segment cannot be called with confidence. This receptor carries the CDR3 CATWTVSYEQYF. The bases are TGTGCCACCTGGACGGTCTCCTACGAGCAGTACTTC.